Sequencing of this T cell receptor beta chain was carried out in a study of early T cells in non-severe SARS-CoV-2 infection. TCRdb reprocessed the 5' RACE reads via MiXCR and lists one record per CDR3 protein. Altogether tens of thousands of distinct CDR3 sequences are present, roughly an eighth being singletons, with the ten largest covering 3% to 3.5%. V was pared by 0 bases and J by 3 bases, with 9 bases between. Germline CDR1 and CDR2: SGHRS and YFSETQ. This CDR3 region has 14 residues. The gene calls are TRBV5-1 and TRBJ2-5; D not certain. The sample consisted of whole blood. This receptor was obtained from an adult who was a healthcare worker with PCR-confirmed SARS-CoV-2 infection or an uninfected control (not recorded which). CDR3 nucleotides: TGCGCCAGCAGCTTGGGAAGGACGGAAGAGACCCAGTACTTC. This gives the protein CASSLGRTEETQYF.